The rows below give T cell receptor beta chains drawn from one sample of a study of T-cell reconstitution after alpha-beta-depleted transplantation in children. Via MiXCR, TCRdb re-called the PCR reads, giving one row per CDR3 protein. The data show 450,000 to 600,000 distinct CDR3 sequences, about 17% seen once. Sequenced material: PBMCs from the stem cell graft donor, taken from the stem cell graft. All receptors derive from a human donor who donated a stem cell graft to a child with acute lymphoblastic leukemia. The CDR3 runs from the conserved cysteine through the conserved F or W. D genes are given only for firm matches. For some rows the clone size is stated as once, few or many, or as a class when expanded; others skip it.

j_call d_call v_call clone_size cdr3_nt cdr3_aa
TRBJ2-5 NA TRBV7-8 NA TGTGCCAGCAGCTTAGAAGGTCCTCGAGAGACCCAGTACTTC CASSLEGPRETQYF
TRBJ2-2 TRBD2 TRBV5-1 NA TGCGCCAGCAGCGGAACTAGCGCCAACACCGGGGAGCTGTTTTTT CASSGTSANTGELFF
TRBJ1-2 NA TRBV19 NA TGTGCCAGTAGACAGGACCTGTGGGAAGGCTACACCTTC CASRQDLWEGYTF
TRBJ2-5 TRBD2 TRBV9 few TGTGCCAGCAGCTCTGATATTCTAGCGGGAGAGACCCAGTACTTC CASSSDILAGETQYF
TRBJ2-2 NA TRBV5-1 many TGCGCCAGCAGCCCGGAGAACACCGGGGAGCTGTTTTTT CASSPENTGELFF
TRBJ1-2 NA TRBV7-8 NA TGTGCCAGCAGCTTAGCGGGCGATAACTATGGCTACACCTTC CASSLAGDNYGYTF
TRBJ2-1 NA TRBV29-1 few TGCAGCGTTGTCGAGGGGCCGAATGAGCAGTTCTTC CSVVEGPNEQFF
TRBJ2-1 NA TRBV19 NA TGTGCCAGTATCGGCTTCCACAATGAGCAGTTCTTC CASIGFHNEQFF
TRBJ2-5 NA TRBV25-1 many TGTGCCAGCACAGGAGAGACCCAGTACTTC CASTGETQYF
TRBJ1-2 NA TRBV27 few TGTGCCAGCAGTCGGTATAACTATGGCTACACCTTC CASSRYNYGYTF
TRBJ2-1 TRBD2 TRBV29-1 few TGCAGCGTTGTAGGGACTAGCGGTTACAATGAGCAGTTCTTC CSVVGTSGYNEQFF
TRBJ2-5 NA TRBV7-3 few TGTGCCAGCAGGCCTGGTGGCGGATTTCAAGAGACCCAGTACTTC CASRPGGGFQETQYF
TRBJ1-5 TRBD1 TRBV3-1 NA TGTGCCAGCAGCCAAGGATTGCCCCTCAGGGGGGCGAGTCAGCCCCAGCATTTT CASSQGLPLRGASQPQHF
TRBJ2-7 TRBD1 TRBV15 few TGTGCCACCAGCAGAGATCAGGGGACAGGGTCCGAGCAGTACTTC CATSRDQGTGSEQYF
TRBJ2-3 NA TRBV18 NA TGTGCCAGCTCACCGGGGCAAACAGATACGCAGTATTTT CASSPGQTDTQYF
TRBJ1-1 NA TRBV2 NA TGTGCCAGCAGTGGAAGGCCGTTGACTGAAGCTTTCTTT CASSGRPLTEAFF
TRBJ1-4 NA TRBV14 few TGTGCCAGCAGCCAAGGCCCGCCGGGACACGAAAAACTGTTTTTT CASSQGPPGHEKLFF
TRBJ2-1 NA TRBV29-1 NA TGCAGCGTTACTACAACCCACAATGAGCAGTTCTTC CSVTTTHNEQFF
TRBJ1-2 NA TRBV5-1 few TGCGCCAGCAGCCTACCGGACACGTACTATGGCTACACCTTC CASSLPDTYYGYTF
TRBJ2-7 TRBD2 TRBV4-2 few TGTGCCAGCAGCCAAGAGGTTACTAGCGGGATATACGAGCAGTACTTC CASSQEVTSGIYEQYF
TRBJ1-4 TRBD1 TRBV27 few TGTGCCAGCAGTCTAAGACAGGGAAGGGAAGAAAAACTGTTTTTT CASSLRQGREEKLFF
TRBJ2-3 NA TRBV10-3 NA TGTGCCATCAACAGGGCCGGCACAGATACGCAGTATTTT CAINRAGTDTQYF
TRBJ1-1 NA TRBV5-1 NA TGCGCCACCTCACCGGGACCTTCTGTTGGAGCTTTCTTT CATSPGPSVGAFF
TRBJ2-5 TRBD1 TRBV20-1 many TGCAGTGCTAGCTACAGGGGAGAGACCCAGTACTTC CSASYRGETQYF
TRBJ2-1 NA TRBV11-3 NA TGTGCCAGCAGCTTAGGGTACGATCCCCTAAGTGAGCAGTTCTTC CASSLGYDPLSEQFF
TRBJ2-1 NA TRBV6-1 NA TGTGCCAGCAGCATGGGACGGATCTACAATGAGCAGTTCTTC CASSMGRIYNEQFF
TRBJ2-3 NA TRBV5-1 NA TGCGCCAGCAGCCACCCAGATGGGGTTAGCACAGATACGCAGTATTTT CASSHPDGVSTDTQYF
TRBJ2-3 TRBD2 TRBV9 few TGTGCCAGCAGCCTAGACGCCCTACCTAGCGGATCAGATACGCAGTATTTT CASSLDALPSGSDTQYF
TRBJ2-7 TRBD1 TRBV10-3 few TGTGCCACCTCCGGACAGGCCTACGAGCAGTACTTC CATSGQAYEQYF
TRBJ2-3 TRBD2 TRBV12-3/TRBV12-4 few TGTGCCAGCTCCTTAAGAGGGACTAGCGGGAGGGATACGCAGTATTTT CASSLRGTSGRDTQYF
TRBJ2-1 NA TRBV4-1 NA TGCGCCAGCAGCCCCCTAGCGCCAGTTTACAATGAGCAGTTCTTC CASSPLAPVYNEQFF
TRBJ2-7 NA TRBV7-8 NA TGTGCCAGCAGCACCTTGCTCCTGACCCGCTCCTACGAGCAGTACTTC CASSTLLLTRSYEQYF
TRBJ1-1 TRBD1 TRBV29-1 NA TGCAGCGTTGACGACAGGGGAAAAACTGAAGCTTTCTTT CSVDDRGKTEAFF
TRBJ2-2 NA TRBV4-2 NA TGTGCCAGCAGCCAAGATGGGTATCTAGCGCGAGATACCGGGGAGCTGTTTTTT CASSQDGYLARDTGELFF
TRBJ2-7 NA TRBV29-1 few TGCAGCGCTTGGACCGGCTCCTACGAGCAGTACTTC CSAWTGSYEQYF
TRBJ1-3 NA TRBV12-3/TRBV12-4 NA TGTGCCAGCAGCCCGAACAGGGAAGGAAACACCATATATTTT CASSPNREGNTIYF
TRBJ2-3 NA TRBV7-2 few TGTGCCAGCAGTGCCGGACCCTTTAGCACAGATACGCAGTATTTT CASSAGPFSTDTQYF
TRBJ2-5 TRBD2 TRBV29-1 NA TGCAGCGCCCAGGGACTAGCGGGAGAGTGGCGAGAGACCCAGTACTTC CSAQGLAGEWRETQYF